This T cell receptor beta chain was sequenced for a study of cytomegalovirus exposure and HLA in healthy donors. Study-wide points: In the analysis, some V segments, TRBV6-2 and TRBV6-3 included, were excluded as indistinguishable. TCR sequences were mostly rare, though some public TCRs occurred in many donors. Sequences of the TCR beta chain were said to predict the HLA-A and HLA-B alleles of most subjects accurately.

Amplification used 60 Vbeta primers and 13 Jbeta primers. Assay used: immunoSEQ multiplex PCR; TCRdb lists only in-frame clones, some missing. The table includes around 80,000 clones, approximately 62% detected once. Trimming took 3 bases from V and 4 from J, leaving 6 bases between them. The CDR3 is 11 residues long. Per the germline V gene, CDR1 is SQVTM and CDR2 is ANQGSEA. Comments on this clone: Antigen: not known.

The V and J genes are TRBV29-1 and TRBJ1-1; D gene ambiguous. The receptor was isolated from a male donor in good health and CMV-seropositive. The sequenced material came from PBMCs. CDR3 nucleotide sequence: TGCAGCGTTGATTGGAGCACTGAAGCTTTCTTT. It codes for CSVDWSTEAFF.